This T cell receptor (beta chain) was obtained from a study of shared clonotypes between healthy human individuals. Study results and caveats: Memory subsets generally showed lower estimated richness than naive subsets. Donors were few, which limited the genetic and exposure-history diversity represented.

This CDR3 is 16 amino acids long. With 5 bases clipped from V and 0 bases from J, the junction kept 10 bases outside the gene matches. The germline V gene encodes CDR1 SNHLY and CDR2 FYNNEI. This clone is a singleton in its sample. Its cognate antigen is unknown. The deep-level immunoSEQ assay was used. Assay used: immunoSEQ multiplex PCR; TCRdb lists only in-frame clones, some missing. The sample holds hundreds of thousands of clones, around 96% seen once. The chain couples TRBV2 to TRBJ2-7; TRBD1 aligns across 7 bases. The TCR comes from a woman in her twenties or thirties in good health. What was sequenced was naive CD4+ T cells sorted from blood. Subset defined: CD45RA+ positively selected. DNA for the CDR3: TGTGCCAGCAGTCAAACCGGGACAGCGACCTCCTACGAGCAGTACTTC. This gives the protein CASSQTGTATSYEQYF. Full variable domain (remainder filled in from reference TRBV2 and TRBJ2-7): EPEVTQTPSHQVTQMGQEVILRCVPISNHLYFYWYRQILGQKVEFLVSFYNNEISEKSEIFDDQFSVERPDGSNFTLKIRSTKLEDSAMYFCASSQTGTATSYEQYFGPGTRLTVT.